These 30 T cell receptor beta chains were sequenced from one sample in a study of identical twins. TCRdb processed the 5' RACE reads anew with MiXCR; each CDR3 protein has one entry. The sample includes roughly 750,000 distinct CDR3 sequences, about 20% of them seen just once. The sample was also reused in another study, on T cells expressing NK-cell markers.

Material: PBMCs. The origin of the receptors is a woman between 18 and 29 years old in good health.

The chain carries TRBV7-8 and TRBJ2-1; 7 bases align to TRBD1. Per germline, CDR1 SGHVS and CDR2 FQNEAQ. The CDR3 contains 14 residues. The V segment lost 5 bases and the J segment 5 bases; nucleotides outside the gene matches: 6. CDR3 in DNA: TGTGCCAGCAGCGGAGCCACAGGGGACAATGAGCAGTTCTTC. Its translation: CASSGATGDNEQFF.

This clonotype was counted between two and nine times. This chain joins TRBV2 and TRBJ2-3; maybe TRBD1 (6 bases). Trimming stripped 5 bases from V and 4 bases from J, with 10 bases between. Germline CDR1 reads SNHLY; CDR2 reads FYNNEI. The CDR3 covers 13 residues. The CDR3 DNA reads TGTGCCAGCAGTCCTACAGGGCCAGATACGCAGTATTTT. Translating it yields CASSPTGPDTQYF.

This clonotype showed up many times. The chain employs TRBV15 and TRBJ2-3; D remains ambiguous. V was shortened by 3 bases and J by 0 bases, with 4 bases between the two germline ends. This CDR3 is built from 13 residues. Germline V gene sequence: CDR1 LNHNV, CDR2 YYDKDF (reference sequence). The DNA for the CDR3 is TGTGCCACCAGCAGGGATAGCACAGATACGCAGTATTTT. It is translated as CATSRDSTDTQYF.

This rearrangement joins TRBV15 to TRBJ2-7, with 8 bases lining up with TRBD2. V lost 2 bases to trimming and J lost 5 bases; unmatched junction nucleotides: 11. CDR3 length: 16 residues. Germline CDR1 is LNHNV and CDR2 is YYDKDF (reference sequence). Here the CDR3 reads CATSRSDLAGVDEQYF. The CDR3 DNA sequence: TGTGCCACCAGCAGATCGGATCTAGCGGGTGTGGACGAGCAGTACTTC.

This clonotype was counted many times. The chain combines TRBV20-1 with TRBJ2-3; 9 bases line up with TRBD2. The CDR3 contains 14 residues. Looked up from germline, CDR1 is DFQATT and CDR2 is SNEGSKA (reference sequence). With V trimmed by 3 bases and J by 6 bases, 7 bases remained unmatched. The CDR3 loop reads CSAREAGGVDTQYF. CDR3 DNA sequence: TGCAGTGCTAGGGAAGCGGGGGGCGTGGATACGCAGTATTTT.

This chain connects TRBV12-3 or TRBV12-4 to TRBJ2-7; 8 nucleotides match TRBD1. This CDR3 has 14 amino acids. V lost 6 bases, J lost 6 bases, and 10 bases stayed unmatched. This CDR3 reads CASRKTGERSEQYF. The CDR3 bases are TGTGCCAGCAGGAAGACAGGGGAGAGGTCCGAGCAGTACTTC.

Ten or more counts support this clonotype. This sequence joins TRBV5-6 and TRBJ1-2, with a possible D match to TRBD1 (6 bases). The length of the CDR3 is 14 residues. Germline values: CDR1 SGHDT, CDR2 YYEEEE. Between the trimmed V and J ends, which lost 2 bases and 3 bases, there was a span of 11 bases. The CDR3 bases are TGTGCCAGCAGCTTCCCAGGGGTTGACTATGGCTACACCTTC. As protein: CASSFPGVDYGYTF.

This chain joins TRBV27 and TRBJ2-7; the match to TRBD1 covers 9 bases. The V gene's germline CDR1 is MNHEY and CDR2 SMNVEV (reference sequence). The CDR3 contains 14 residues. The J segment lost 5 bases and the V segment lost 0 bases, leaving 2 bases of the junction unmatched. CDR3 nucleotide sequence: TGTGCCAGCAGTTTATCCGGGACAGGGAACGAGCAGTACTTC. This sequence encodes CASSLSGTGNEQYF.

This clonotype was picked up a small number of times. The chain has TRBV29-1 and TRBJ2-1; 12 bases fit TRBD2. The CDR3 contains 15 residues. The trim removed 6 bases at V and 9 bases at J, leaving 12 bases unmatched. CDR1 and CDR2 (germline): SQVTM, ANQGSEA. This chain's CDR3 is CSVPGETSGRSEQFF. The CDR3 bases are TGCAGCGTCCCTGGAGAGACTAGCGGGAGAAGTGAGCAGTTCTTC.

The V and J genes are TRBV25-1 and TRBJ2-3, with 9 bases matching TRBD1. V shed 5 bases and J 2 bases; nucleotides not matched to a gene: 11. The CDR3 has 17 amino acids. Germline V CDR1 and CDR2: MGHDK, SYGVNS. The CDR3 DNA sequence: TGTGCCAGCAGTAGCAATGGGGACAGGGACCCCACAGATACGCAGTATTTT. Translation: CASSSNGDRDPTDTQYF.

In its sample, this clonotype was seen a few times. CDR3 bases: TGTGCCACCAGTTCCGGGGACTACCCGGGGGAGCAGTACTTC. This gives the protein CATSSGDYPGEQYF. The chain links TRBV24-1 to TRBJ2-7; 7 nucleotides line up with TRBD2. Unmatched junction bases numbered 11, after V lost 6 bases and J lost 7 bases. CDR1 is KGHDR, CDR2 SFDVKD, per germline. CDR3 length equals 14 residues.

The gene calls are TRBV12-3 or TRBV12-4 and TRBJ2-1; 13 bases are a match to TRBD2. Trimming cost V 6 bases and J 7 bases; bases outside gene matches: 6. The CDR3 totals 15 residues. The CDR3 loop reads CASRTSGRAWNEQFF. The CDR3 nucleotides are TGTGCCAGCAGAACTAGCGGGAGGGCCTGGAATGAGCAGTTCTTC.

The V gene is TRBV20-1, the J gene TRBJ2-1; 10 nucleotides agree with TRBD2. This CDR3 is 17 amino acids long. Germline CDR1 DFQATT, CDR2 SNEGSKA (reference sequence). Unmatched junction bases numbered 6, after V lost 1 base and J lost 0 bases. CDR3 bases: TGCAGTGCTAGAGGGCCCCAGCGGGGGGGCTCCTACAATGAGCAGTTCTTC. Translating gives CSARGPQRGGSYNEQFF.

Ten or more counts support this clonotype. The chain has TRBV12-3 or TRBV12-4 and TRBJ2-1; 8 bases fit TRBD1. The CDR3 is 15 residues long. V trimming: 1 base; J trimming: 2 bases; junction bases outside the gene matches: 1. The CDR3 reads CASSLDRGAYNEQFF. Written as DNA, the CDR3 is TGTGCCAGCAGTTTAGACAGGGGGGCCTACAATGAGCAGTTCTTC.

This clonotype was picked up a small number of times. The rearrangement uses TRBV9 and TRBJ2-1, with TRBD2 matching over 7 bases. Germline lookup yields CDR1 SGDLS and CDR2 YYNGEE. The CDR3 is 15 amino acids. After removal of 0 bases from V and 4 bases from J, the junction contained 4 bases not matched to a gene. Written as DNA, the CDR3 is TGTGCCAGCAGCGTAGGGGGACTACTATACAATGAGCAGTTCTTC. Its translation is CASSVGGLLYNEQFF.

V usage is TRBV20-1 and J usage is TRBJ2-7; 8 nucleotides line up with TRBD1. The CDR3 extends over 14 amino acids. Unmatched junction bases numbered 8, after V lost 2 bases and J lost 5 bases. Germline CDR1 DFQATT, CDR2 SNEGSKA (reference sequence). CDR3 sequence reads: CSARTHRGWNEQYF. CDR3 nucleotide sequence: TGCAGTGCTAGAACCCACAGGGGGTGGAACGAGCAGTACTTC.

This clonotype was detected only a few times. The genes are TRBV6-2 or TRBV6-3 and TRBJ2-1, with D hard to call. In germline, CDR1 is MNHEY, CDR2 SVGEGT. V was clipped by 2 bases and J by 5 bases, with 10 bases between them. The CDR3 covers 14 residues. CDR3 loop: CASSYRAENNEQFF. Here the CDR3 DNA reads TGTGCCAGCAGTTACCGGGCCGAAAACAATGAGCAGTTCTTC.

V usage is TRBV27 and J usage is TRBJ2-6; 8 nucleotides match TRBD1. The trim removed 2 bases at V and 4 bases at J, leaving 4 bases unmatched. CDR1 is MNHEY and CDR2 is SMNVEV in the germline V gene (reference sequence). The CDR3 contains 16 residues. CDR3 sequence reads: CASSLRQGAGANVLTF. CDR3 sequence (DNA): TGTGCCAGCAGTTTACGGCAGGGGGCCGGGGCCAACGTCCTGACTTTC. Full variable domain (outside the CDR3, taken from reference TRBV27 and TRBJ2-6): EAQVTQNPRYLITVTGKKLTVTCSQNMNHEYMSWYRQDPGLGLRQIYYSMNVEVTDKGDVPEGYKVSRKEKRNFPLILESPSPNQTSLYFCASSLRQGAGANVLTFGAGSRLTVL.

J is TRBJ2-4 and V is TRBV29-1; no firm D call. This CDR3 region has 14 residues. Germline V gives CDR1 SQVTM, CDR2 ANQGSEA. Trimming shortened V by 6 bases and J by 1 base, and 13 bases separated the two germline ends. As DNA, the CDR3 is TGCAGCGTGAGACGCAGTGGCGCCAAAAACATTCAGTACTTC. This translates into CSVRRSGAKNIQYF.

The chain employs TRBV20-1 and TRBJ2-2; D may match TRBD1 or TRBD2 (6 bases each). Germline values: CDR1 DFQATT, CDR2 SNEGSKA (reference sequence). Trimming left V 6 bases short and J 3 bases short, with 11 bases between. This CDR3 comprises 13 residues. CDR3 DNA sequence: TGCAGTGCGCGGGACACTTACACCGGGGAGCTGTTTTTT. Translation gives CSARDTYTGELFF.

This clonotype was found a few times. The chain combines TRBV12-3 or TRBV12-4 with TRBJ2-2; D is ambiguous. With 6 bases removed from V and 10 bases from J, the gap between germline ends came to 9 bases. The CDR3 extends over 11 amino acids. CDR3 loop: CASRAGVELFF. The CDR3 DNA sequence: TGTGCCAGCAGGGCCGGTGTGGAGCTGTTTTTT.

This clonotype was counted between two and nine times. V is TRBV6-5 and J is TRBJ2-7, with D tentatively TRBD1 (5 bases). The germline CDR1 and CDR2 sequences are MNHEY and SVGAGI. This CDR3 has 14 amino acids. V was shortened by 2 bases and J by 7 bases, with 15 bases between the two germline ends. The CDR3 is CASSYKGPAGEQYF. CDR3 in DNA: TGTGCCAGCAGTTACAAGGGGCCGGCCGGGGAGCAGTACTTC.

This clonotype was seen a few times. The gene calls are TRBV27 and TRBJ2-5, with 12 nucleotides matching TRBD2. The V gene end was trimmed by 5 bases and the J gene end by 5 bases; junction bases not matched to a gene: 6. The germline V gene encodes CDR1 MNHEY and CDR2 SMNVEV (reference sequence). The CDR3 runs 15 residues. CDR3 protein: CASSLAGGLLETQYF. CDR3 DNA: TGTGCCAGCAGTCTAGCGGGAGGGCTGTTGGAGACCCAGTACTTC.

This sequence joins TRBV5-1 and TRBJ1-1; 9 nucleotides match TRBD1. The CDR3 has 16 amino acids. The ends lost 4 bases at V and 4 bases at J; junction bases unmatched: 11. CDR1 SGHRS and CDR2 YFSETQ come from the germline V gene. The CDR3 is CASSPRPGQGTTEAFF. CDR3 DNA: TGCGCCAGCAGCCCCCGCCCGGGACAGGGTACCACTGAAGCTTTCTTT.

The chain carries TRBV12-3 or TRBV12-4 and TRBJ1-1, with no clear D. CDR3 length: 12 amino acids. Trimming removed 7 bases at V and 3 bases at J, with 9 bases between. Here the CDR3 DNA reads TGTGCCAGCACCACACACTACACTGAAGCTTTCTTT. Translating gives CASTTHYTEAFF.

The J gene is TRBJ2-3, the V gene TRBV27; TRBD2 is a possible D gene (5 bases). The CDR3 runs 16 residues. Germline assignment: CDR1 MNHEY and CDR2 SMNVEV (reference sequence). Trimming cost V 4 bases and J 2 bases, with 16 bases left between them. CDR3 loop: CASSSLLAGPTDTQYF. DNA of the CDR3: TGTGCCAGCAGTTCCCTTCTGGCGGGCCCCACAGATACGCAGTATTTT.

At least ten counts were recorded for this clonotype. DNA for the CDR3: TGTGCCTCAGGAAGGAGGTCGCGCACAGATACGCAGTATTTT. Amino acids: CASGRRSRTDTQYF. The chain carries TRBV27 and TRBJ2-3, with a weak D call TRBD2 (5 bases). Germline CDR1 is MNHEY and CDR2 is SMNVEV (reference sequence). The CDR3 is made up of 14 amino acids. The V end was cut by 11 bases, the J end by 1 base, with 16 bases between.

CDR3 nucleotides: TGTGCCAGCAGTTTTTTAGGGGTTAACACTGAAGCTTTCTTT. Translating gives CASSFLGVNTEAFF. The J gene is TRBJ1-1, the V gene TRBV12-3 or TRBV12-4; D might be TRBD1 (5 bases). The V end lost 3 bases, the J end lost 2 bases, and 10 bases lay between the germline ends. The CDR3 is made up of 14 amino acids.

This clonotype was counted between two and nine times. The chain employs TRBV7-3 and TRBJ2-3, with 11 bases matching TRBD2. Unmatched junction bases numbered 5, after V lost 4 bases and J lost 2 bases. The germline gives CDR1 SGHTA, CDR2 FQGTGA. There are 16 residues in the CDR3. CDR3 loop: CASSSLAGGLTDTQYF. CDR3 coding DNA: TGTGCCAGCAGCTCCTTAGCGGGGGGGCTCACAGATACGCAGTATTTT.

In its sample, this clonotype was seen many times. The chain is built from TRBV12-3 or TRBV12-4 and TRBJ1-1; D is uncertain. The germline V and J ends were trimmed by 6 bases and 1 base, with 6 bases remaining between them. CDR3 length: 12 residues. The CDR3 spells CASSRRNTEAFF. The DNA of the CDR3 is TGTGCCAGCAGCCGGAGGAACACTGAAGCTTTCTTT.